The 27 T cell receptor beta chains in this list originate from one sample, sequenced in a study of T cells after yellow fever vaccination. TCRdb fed the 5' RACE reads into MiXCR, producing one record per CDR3 protein. Of some 400,000 distinct CDR3 sequences listed, approximately 5.7% are singletons. Sequencing used PBMCs, obtained 5 days after the yellow fever booster vaccination. The origin of the receptors is a man aged 30 to 39 who received the YFV17D yellow fever vaccine.

The chain has TRBV9 and TRBJ2-1, with 13 bases that match TRBD2. Unmatched junction bases numbered 8, after V lost 1 base and J lost 7 bases. This CDR3 contains 17 residues. The germline V gene has CDR1 SGDLS and CDR2 YYNGEE. The CDR3 DNA sequence: TGTGCCAGCAGCGTAACTAGCGGGAGGGCCTTAGCGAATGAGCAGTTCTTC. Protein product: CASSVTSGRALANEQFF. The complete variable domain, with remaining parts taken from reference TRBV9 and TRBJ2-1, reads DSGVTQTPKHLITATGQRVTLRCSPRSGDLSVYWYQQSLDQGLQFLIQYYNGEERAKGNILERFSAQQFPDLHSELNLSSLELGDSALYFCASSVTSGRALANEQFFGPGTRLTVL.

This clonotype appeared many times. The chain carries TRBV20-1 and TRBJ2-7; D assignment may be TRBD1 or TRBD2 (5 bases each). Germline V gives CDR1 DFQATT, CDR2 SNEGSKA (reference sequence). The CDR3 totals 16 residues. The V end was cut by 0 bases, the J end by 3 bases, with 18 bases between. The CDR3 DNA sequence: TGCAGTGCTAGAGATCGTCTTAAGGGACCAAACTACGAGCAGTACTTC. Translating it yields CSARDRLKGPNYEQYF.

This clonotype was seen a few times. The chain recombines TRBV19 with TRBJ1-5; tentative D call: TRBD1 (6 bases). The CDR3 length is 16 residues. Trimming took off 7 bases at V and 3 bases at J, with 19 bases between the two ends. From germline, CDR1 is LNHDA and CDR2 SQIVND (reference sequence). This CDR3 reads CASTQTGNLYNQPQHF. The CDR3 bases are TGTGCCAGTACTCAGACAGGCAATTTGTACAATCAGCCCCAGCATTTT. Based on the CDR3 plus reference TRBV19 and TRBJ1-5, the full variable domain is DGGITQSPKYLFRKEGQNVTLSCEQNLNHDAMYWYRQDPGQGLRLIYYSQIVNDFQKGDIAEGYSVSREKKESFPLTVTSAQKNPTAFYLCASTQTGNLYNQPQHFGDGTRLSIL.

This clonotype was picked up a small number of times. The chain employs TRBV20-1 and TRBJ2-2; no firm D call. Trimming left V 6 bases short and J 4 bases short, with 12 bases between. CDR1 is DFQATT, CDR2 SNEGSKA, per germline (reference sequence). CDR3 length equals 13 residues. The CDR3 DNA sequence: TGCAGTGCCGGTAGCCCCCCCACCGGGGAGCTGTTTTTT. It translates to CSAGSPPTGELFF.

This clonotype appeared a few times. The V and J genes are TRBV20-1 and TRBJ2-3; 13 bases are a match to TRBD2. The ends lost 5 bases at V and 1 base at J; junction bases unmatched: 12. This CDR3 is 18 amino acids long. The germline V gene encodes CDR1 DFQATT and CDR2 SNEGSKA (reference sequence). The DNA of the CDR3 is TGCAGTGCTGGCGGACTAGCGGGAGTTGTTGGGGGCACAGATACGCAGTATTTT. Its translation: CSAGGLAGVVGGTDTQYF.

This clonotype was seen a few times. The gene calls are TRBV21-1 and TRBJ1-1; the table's D call, TRBD1, was not checked against the DNA. TRBV21-1 is listed as a pseudogene. This CDR3 is built from 15 residues. CDR3 sequence (DNA): TGTGCCAGCAGCATCCCAGGACAGGGATTGGCTGAAGCTTTCTTT. This gives the protein CASSIPGQGLAEAFF.

The chain joins TRBV3-1 to TRBJ2-7; D possibly corresponds to TRBD2 (5 bases). The V end was cut by 2 bases, the J end by 6 bases, with 11 bases between. Germline V gene sequence: CDR1 LGHDT, CDR2 YNNKEL (reference sequence). This CDR3 contains 13 residues. CDR3 bases: TGTGCCAGCAGCCAATCCGGGGTTCCCGAGCAGTACTTC. Its translation is CASSQSGVPEQYF.

This clonotype has a count of ten or more. The chain has TRBV5-1 and TRBJ2-5; D is uncertain. Germline CDR1 is SGHRS and CDR2 is YFSETQ. Trimming left V 0 bases short and J 5 bases short, with 11 bases between. This CDR3 comprises 14 residues. The CDR3 region has the DNA TGCGCCAGCAGCTTGGCCTATTCGTGGGAGACCCAGTACTTC. It translates to CASSLAYSWETQYF.

The J gene is TRBJ2-5, the V gene TRBV12-3 or TRBV12-4, with D possibly TRBD2 on 6 matching bases. The CDR3 is made up of 18 amino acids. The V end was cut by 3 bases, the J end by 0 bases, with 20 bases between. CDR3 sequence reads: CASSFSLQSSAYQETQYF. CDR3 nucleotides: TGTGCCAGCAGTTTTAGTCTTCAGTCTAGCGCGTACCAAGAGACCCAGTACTTC.

Only a few counts were recorded for this clonotype. The rearrangement uses TRBV20-1 and TRBJ2-3; D may be TRBD2 (5 bases). Per the germline V gene, CDR1 is DFQATT and CDR2 is SNEGSKA (reference sequence). V was clipped by 3 bases and J by 8 bases, with 12 bases between them. The CDR3 extends over 12 amino acids. The CDR3 protein is CSASVGGGTQYF. The CDR3 coding sequence is TGCAGTGCTAGTGTCGGAGGAGGTACGCAGTATTTT.

This clonotype turned up a few times. The V and J genes are TRBV6-1 and TRBJ2-3; no reliable D call. CDR3 size: 14 residues. V was trimmed by 4 bases and J by 0 bases, leaving 8 bases between them. CDR1 is MNHNS and CDR2 is SASEGT in the germline V gene. This CDR3 is CASSVDFSTDTQYF. In nucleotides, the CDR3 is TGTGCCAGCAGTGTCGATTTTAGCACAGATACGCAGTATTTT.

This clonotype was recorded many times. The chain recombines TRBV20-1 with TRBJ2-3, with 11 bases aligning to TRBD2. Germline V lookup: CDR1 DFQATT, CDR2 SNEGSKA (reference sequence). The CDR3 consists of 14 residues. This chain's CDR3 is CSALAGGGTDTQYF. The DNA for the CDR3 is TGCAGCGCCCTAGCGGGAGGTGGGACAGATACGCAGTATTTT.

As for this clonotype: The junction departs from germline at one end; a sequencing error may be responsible. The J gene is TRBJ2-7, the V gene TRBV6-2 or TRBV6-3; 9 bases are a match to TRBD1. Germline V lookup: CDR1 MNHEY, CDR2 SVGEGT. The CDR3 spans 12 residues. The CDR3 spells CASSYPTGGKDF. In DNA form, the CDR3 reads TGTGCCAGCAGTTACCCGACAGGGGGAAAGGACTTC.

This clonotype was observed once. The chain links TRBV20-1 to TRBJ2-7; maybe TRBD1 (5 bases). V was clipped by 0 bases and J by 9 bases, with 21 bases between them. Germline lookup yields CDR1 DFQATT and CDR2 SNEGSKA (reference sequence). CDR3 length equals 15 residues. The CDR3 is CSARDLGPLRNRQYF. CDR3 DNA: TGCAGTGCTAGAGATTTGGGGCCCCTCAGGAATAGGCAGTACTTC.

The sample holds a few counts of this clonotype. This rearrangement joins TRBV7-2 to TRBJ2-5; D is unclear. The germline V gene has CDR1 SGHTA and CDR2 FQGNSA. Trimming stripped 5 bases from V and 2 bases from J, with 9 bases between. This CDR3 is built from 13 residues. CDR3 coding DNA: TGTGCCAGCAGCAACCGCATACAAGAGACCCAGTACTTC. It encodes CASSNRIQETQYF.

This clonotype showed up many times. The chain links TRBV7-9 to TRBJ1-4, with a tentative D call TRBD1 (5 bases). V lost 8 bases and J 8 bases, leaving 9 bases between the germline ends. Germline values: CDR1 SEHNR, CDR2 FQNEAQ (reference sequence). CDR3 length: 11 amino acids. The CDR3 loop is CASQGREKLFF. The CDR3 DNA sequence: TGTGCCAGCCAGGGTCGGGAAAAACTGTTTTTT.

This clonotype was counted between two and nine times. The CDR3 region is CASSSEGFNYGYTF. Here the CDR3 DNA reads TGTGCCAGCAGCTCCGAGGGCTTCAACTATGGCTACACCTTC. This chain links TRBV7-2 with TRBJ1-2, with no clear D. Looked up from germline, CDR1 is SGHTA and CDR2 is FQGNSA. The V and J ends lost 4 bases and 2 bases respectively, with 11 bases between them. The CDR3 has 14 amino acids.

A few counts support this clonotype. The chain has TRBV6-2 or TRBV6-3 and TRBJ1-5, with a weak D call TRBD1 (5 bases). Trimming took off 2 bases at V and 2 bases at J, with 10 bases between the two ends. This CDR3 is 15 amino acids long. Germline assignment: CDR1 MNHEY and CDR2 SVGEGT. CDR3 residues: CASSYAPGGNQPQHF. CDR3 coding DNA: TGTGCCAGCAGTTACGCTCCGGGGGGCAATCAGCCCCAGCATTTT.

This clonotype was observed many times. The chain has TRBV30 and TRBJ2-2, with D unclear. The CDR3 runs 13 residues. CDR1 and CDR2 from the germline V gene are GTSNPN and SVGIG (reference sequence). With 1 base removed from V and 5 bases from J, the gap between germline ends came to 8 bases. The CDR3 DNA reads as TGTGCCTGGAGTGGTGTGCGGACCGGGGAGCTGTTTTTT. Its translation is CAWSGVRTGELFF.

The chain recombines TRBV20-1 with TRBJ2-7; 8 positions match TRBD2. Germline CDR1 DFQATT, CDR2 SNEGSKA (reference sequence). V shed 7 bases, J shed 0 bases, and the junction held 8 bases outside the gene matches. This CDR3 region has 14 residues. The CDR3 is CSVSSGGGSYEQYF. CDR3 nucleotides: TGCAGTGTCTCATCGGGAGGGGGCTCCTACGAGCAGTACTTC.

The rearrangement uses TRBV30 and TRBJ2-6; TRBD2 matches at 7 bases. The trim removed 1 base at V and 0 bases at J, leaving 15 bases unmatched. The CDR3 length is 20 residues. CDR1 is GTSNPN, CDR2 SVGIG, per germline (reference sequence). CDR3 in DNA: TGTGCCTGGAGTGCGACACAACAAGCGGGAATCCGCTCTGGGGCCAACGTCCTGACTTTC. Its protein product is CAWSATQQAGIRSGANVLTF.

This clonotype was picked up a small number of times. The chain links TRBV29-1 to TRBJ1-1, with a possible D match to TRBD1 (6 bases). The CDR3 runs to 13 residues. Germline V gives CDR1 SQVTM, CDR2 ANQGSEA. V was shortened by 4 bases and J by 3 bases, with 12 bases between the two germline ends. This CDR3 is CSVGSGVHTEAFF. The DNA of the CDR3 is TGCAGCGTTGGGTCAGGGGTTCACACTGAAGCTTTCTTT. The full variable domain, completed using reference TRBV29-1 and TRBJ1-1, is SAVISQKPSRDICQRGTSLTIQCQVDSQVTMMFWYRQQPGQSLTLIATANQGSEATYESGFVIDKFPISRPNLTFSTLTVSNMSPEDSSIYLCSVGSGVHTEAFFGQGTRLTVV.

This clonotype was counted at least ten times. The rearrangement joins TRBV7-9 to TRBJ1-4; D not resolved. The length of the CDR3 is 14 residues. Germline values: CDR1 SEHNR, CDR2 FQNEAQ (reference sequence). V gave up 5 bases and J gave up 7 bases, with 14 bases separating them. The CDR3 loop reads CASSTRPSGEKLFF. CDR3 coding DNA: TGTGCCAGCAGCACACGACCCTCGGGTGAAAAACTGTTTTTT. Combining the CDR3 with reference TRBV7-9 and TRBJ1-4 gives the whole variable domain DTGVSQNPRHKITKRGQNVTFRCDPISEHNRLYWYRQTLGQGPEFLTYFQNEAQLEKSRLLSDRFSAERPKGSFSTLEIQRTEQGDSAMYLCASSTRPSGEKLFFGSGTQLSVL.

The chain employs TRBV4-3 and TRBJ2-4; D possibly uses TRBD1 or TRBD2 (5 bases each). The CDR3 is made up of 15 amino acids. Germline assignment: CDR1 LGHNA and CDR2 YSLEER. Deletions cut 0 bases from V and 6 bases from J, with 12 bases between. In DNA, the CDR3 is TGCGCCAGCAGCCAAGAACCGGGGCCGGTAAACATTCAGTACTTC. As protein: CASSQEPGPVNIQYF.

V gene TRBV5-1 combines with J gene TRBJ2-1; TRBD1 aligns across 7 bases. The germline V gene has CDR1 SGHRS and CDR2 YFSETQ. After removal of 4 bases from V and 8 bases from J, the junction contained 9 bases not matched to a gene. This CDR3 is built from 14 residues. The CDR3 reads CASSDGTAQDEQFF. CDR3 DNA: TGCGCCAGCAGCGACGGGACAGCTCAGGATGAGCAGTTCTTC.

Ten or more counts support this clonotype. The J gene is TRBJ2-3, the V gene TRBV7-2; D may be TRBD2 (6 bases). The V end was cut by 1 base, the J end by 3 bases, with 11 bases between. Germline V gene lookup returns CDR1 SGHTA and CDR2 FQGNSA. The CDR3 totals 15 residues. The CDR3 loop is CASSLVPGVTDTQYF. CDR3 sequence (DNA): TGTGCCAGCAGCTTAGTTCCGGGAGTGACAGATACGCAGTATTTT.

The rearrangement joins TRBV10-3 to TRBJ2-1, with TRBD2 matching 9 bases. V gave up 6 bases and J gave up 9 bases; unmatched junction bases: 12. The CDR3 covers 15 residues. The V gene's germline CDR1 is ENHRY and CDR2 SYGVKD. CDR3 loop: CAISWREGRVSEQFF. DNA for the CDR3: TGTGCCATCAGCTGGCGGGAGGGCCGGGTAAGTGAGCAGTTCTTC.